This is a list of T cell receptor beta chains from one sample in a study of blood T cells in healthy people across ages. MiXCR was run by TCRdb on the 5' RACE reads, yielding one entry per CDR3 protein. The sample holds 750,000 to 1,000,000 distinct CDR3 sequences, around 29% seen once. These data are also associated with another study on T cells of mothers and their children.

Sequencing was carried out using blood. Receptor source: a woman aged 40-49 years in good health. The conserved cysteine and the conserved F or W are not part of the CDR3 here.

j_call v_call cdr3_aa
TRBJ2-7 TRBV27 ASSLYQGPYEQY
TRBJ2-7 TRBV6-2/TRBV6-3 ASTARLTASYEQY
TRBJ2-7 TRBV27 ASKGPRLAEHYEQY
TRBJ1-1 TRBV5-1 ASSTGGGGETEAF
TRBJ2-5 TRBV10-3 AISEPNRGETQY
TRBJ2-1 TRBV12-3/TRBV12-4 ASSGQAINEQF
TRBJ2-4 TRBV6-6 ASSPRDRAKNIQY
TRBJ2-2 TRBV29-1 SVEEVATGELF
TRBJ2-5 TRBV20-1 SARRQGSEAQY
TRBJ1-1 TRBV2 ASRGTVVTEAF
TRBJ2-1 TRBV4-1 ASTGTPYYNEQF
TRBJ1-4 TRBV27 ASSLFINEKLF
TRBJ1-1 TRBV6-5 ASSYGTWNTEAF
TRBJ2-1 TRBV25-1 ASSESKGREAPYNEQF
TRBJ2-2 TRBV29-1 SVEVVAGGTNTGELF
TRBJ2-7 TRBV2 ASSEQRGIYEQY
TRBJ2-4 TRBV7-9 ASSLGRLLEQY